This record concerns one T cell receptor (beta chain) sequence. With 6 bases clipped from V and 4 bases from J, the junction kept 3 bases outside the gene matches. The germline V gene has CDR1 LGHDT and CDR2 YNNKEL (reference sequence). The CDR3 length is 13 residues. Clones were sequenced by immunoSEQ multiplex PCR, and TCRdb holds only the in-frame ones, with some missing. The top ten hold roughly 1.9% of the sample, which has a few hundred thousand clones, around 87% seen once. The entry originates in a study of blood T cell repertoires in COVID-19. The sequencing sample was made of PBMCs or T cells enriched from blood (not recorded which). The clonotype originates from a man aged 35-49 years in a cohort exposed to, infected with or recovered from COVID-19 (not recorded which). The chain recombines TRBV3-1 (or the pseudogene TRBV3-2) with TRBJ2-3; 8 nucleotides line up with TRBD2. The CDR3 region is CASRAGEPDTQYF. CDR3 in DNA: TGTGCCAGCAGAGCGGGAGAACCAGATACGCAGTATTTT.